The rows below give T cell receptor beta chains drawn from one sample of a study of T-cell reconstitution after alpha-beta-depleted transplantation in children. A single record per CDR3 protein comes from TCRdb applying MiXCR to the PCR reads. The sample holds roughly 420,000 distinct CDR3 sequences, around 16% seen once. The sample here was PBMCs, mostly from graft donor cells, taken 360 days after TCRalphabeta/CD19-depleted stem cell transplant. The receptors here all came from a boy less than two years old who had a stem cell transplant for Wiskott-Aldrich syndrome, so the T cells may come from the graft donor. CDR3s include the opening cysteine and the closing phenylalanine or tryptophan. Fields, in order: clone size, V gene, D gene, J gene, CDR3 DNA, CDR3 protein. D genes are given only for firm matches. Only part of the rows carry a size: once, few, many, or a class if the clone is expanded.

few	TRBV4-1	TRBD1	TRBJ2-2	TGCGCCAGCAGCCAACGTCCGGGACAGGGTGTGGCCGGGGAGCTGTTTTTT	CASSQRPGQGVAGELFF
.	TRBV7-6	TRBD2	TRBJ2-7	TGTGCCAGCAGCTTTGGACTAGCGGGAGTAGGCGAGCAGTACTTC	CASSFGLAGVGEQYF
few	TRBV4-3	.	TRBJ2-5	TGCGCCAGCAGCCAAGAGCCAGGGCAAGAGACCCAGTACTTC	CASSQEPGQETQYF
few	TRBV4-3	TRBD2	TRBJ2-7	TGCGCCAGCAGGCAAGAGCTAGCGGGACACGAGCAGTACTTC	CASRQELAGHEQYF
few	TRBV12-3/TRBV12-4	TRBD1	TRBJ2-7	TGTGCCAGCAATGGGGGACAGGGTGGCTACGAGCAGTACTTC	CASNGGQGGYEQYF
.	TRBV11-1	.	TRBJ2-3	TGTGCCAGCAGCCCCCGTCGGGGACAATGGCAAGACACAGATACGCAGTATTTT	CASSPRRGQWQDTDTQYF
.	TRBV12-3/TRBV12-4	.	TRBJ2-7	TGTGCCAGCAGTCATAGGGGGGCGGGACAGCTCAACCCCTACGAGCAGTACTTC	CASSHRGAGQLNPYEQYF
few	TRBV12-3/TRBV12-4	.	TRBJ2-5	TGTGCCAGCAGTTTGACAGGACTGTACCAAGAGACCCAGTACTTC	CASSLTGLYQETQYF
few	TRBV7-9	.	TRBJ2-1	TGTGCCAGCAGCTCTTCGGGACATACTTACAATGAGCAGTTCTTC	CASSSSGHTYNEQFF
few	TRBV24-1	TRBD1	TRBJ2-1	TGTGCCACCAGTGATCCAGTAAAAGACAGGGGTATAGTCAATGAGCAGTTCTTC	CATSDPVKDRGIVNEQFF
.	TRBV18	TRBD2	TRBJ2-7	TGTGCCAGCTCACCTTGGGCGGGAGTCACCTGCGAGCAGTACTTC	CASSPWAGVTCEQYF
few	TRBV20-1	TRBD2	TRBJ2-1	TGCAGTGCTAGAGATCCTCATCGGACTAGCGGGTACAATGAGCAGTTCTTC	CSARDPHRTSGYNEQFF
.	TRBV24-1	.	TRBJ2-1	TGTGCCACCAGTGATCCGAGGACCGTCAATGAGCAGTTCTTC	CATSDPRTVNEQFF
.	TRBV2	TRBD1	TRBJ2-7	TGTGCCAGCAGTGCCGACAGGGGGCCCTACGAGCAGTACTTC	CASSADRGPYEQYF
few	TRBV20-1	.	TRBJ2-1	TGCAGTGCTAGAGACCTTGGCTCCTACAATGAGCAGTTCTTC	CSARDLGSYNEQFF
.	TRBV7-2	.	TRBJ2-7	TGTGCCAGCAGCCCCGGGACTCCCTACTCCTACGAGCAGTACTTC	CASSPGTPYSYEQYF
few	TRBV10-1	.	TRBJ2-5	TGCGCCAGCAGTGGGGCAGAAGAGACCCAGTACTTC	CASSGAEETQYF
few	TRBV20-1	.	TRBJ2-3	TGCAGTGCTAGGGGGTGGTTCAAGGTTTCAGATACGCAGTATTTT	CSARGWFKVSDTQYF
many	TRBV11-2	TRBD2	TRBJ2-1	TGTGCCAGCAGCCGAAGGACTAGCGGGACCCTCTCCTACAATGAGCAGTTCTTC	CASSRRTSGTLSYNEQFF
.	TRBV20-1	TRBD1	TRBJ2-5	TGCAGTGCTGGACAGGGGGAGGCCCAGTACTTC	CSAGQGEAQYF
.	TRBV20-1	.	TRBJ2-5	TGCAGTGCTAGAGAGGCTGGTACAGAGACCCAGTACTTC	CSAREAGTETQYF
.	TRBV6-2/TRBV6-3	.	TRBJ2-1	TGTGCCAGCAGTTACGGCCGGAGACTCTACAATGAGCAGTTCTTC	CASSYGRRLYNEQFF
.	TRBV12-3/TRBV12-4	.	TRBJ2-5	TGTACCAGCAGTTTAAACCCACGGAGTCTCCTGGGGGAAGAGACCCAGTACTTC	CTSSLNPRSLLGEETQYF
many	TRBV5-1	.	TRBJ2-2	TGCGCCAGCAGCCCCTTGACAGACACCGGGGAGCTGTTTTTT	CASSPLTDTGELFF
.	TRBV5-1	TRBD2	TRBJ2-2	TGCGCCAGCAGCTTGTTAACACCCCCGAGGGCGGGAGTGGTCCCGAACACCGGGGAGCTGTTTTTT	CASSLLTPPRAGVVPNTGELFF
.	TRBV15	.	TRBJ2-5	TGTACCACCAGCAGATTAGCTAGGGGAGAGACCCAGTACTTC	CTTSRLARGETQYF
.	TRBV7-9	.	TRBJ2-1	TGTGCCAGCAGGTGGTCAGGCTCCTACAATGAGCAGTTCTTC	CASRWSGSYNEQFF
few	TRBV5-1	.	TRBJ2-1	TGCGCCAGCAGCCACCATATGTTCTCCTACAATGAGCAGTTCTTC	CASSHHMFSYNEQFF
few	TRBV5-1	TRBD1	TRBJ2-2	TGCGCCAGCAGCCGCGGGACAGGGCCCACCGGGGAGCTGTTTTTT	CASSRGTGPTGELFF
.	TRBV20-1	.	TRBJ2-1	TGCAGTGCTCTTCAGGGACTTCGAGGTTACAATGAGCAGTTCTTC	CSALQGLRGYNEQFF
few	TRBV7-2	.	TRBJ2-2	TGTGCCAGCAGCTTATCTCTCGGGGAGCTGTTTTTT	CASSLSLGELFF
few	TRBV3-1	.	TRBJ2-1	TGTGCCAGCGGATTAAAACTAGCAATCGACAATGAGCAGTTCTTC	CASGLKLAIDNEQFF
once	TRBV27	.	TRBJ2-5	TGTGCCAGCAGTTTATCTTTGAGTGGGGAGACCCAGTACTTC	CASSLSLSGETQYF
.	TRBV9	.	TRBJ2-7	TGTGCCAGCAGCGTATTCGAGTCTTCCTACGAGCAGTACTTC	CASSVFESSYEQYF
.	TRBV10-2	.	TRBJ1-1	TGCGCCAGCGGCCCGACAGGTGGCAGAACCACTTCTGAAGCTTTCTTT	CASGPTGGRTTSEAFF
.	TRBV29-1	TRBD2	TRBJ2-1	TGCAGCGTCGGCCATTTTGGACTAGCGGGAGGGTTCAATGAGCAGTTCTTC	CSVGHFGLAGGFNEQFF
.	TRBV28	.	TRBJ2-4	TGTGCCAGCAGTTTTTGGGGGGCCAAAAACATTCAGTACTTC	CASSFWGAKNIQYF
.	TRBV5-4	TRBD1	TRBJ2-7	TGTGCCAGCAGCGGCCGGCCGGGCAGGGGGTCCTACGAGCAGTACTTC	CASSGRPGRGSYEQYF
.	TRBV6-1	TRBD2	TRBJ2-1	TGTGCCAGCAGTACCTCTCCCCTAGCGGGAGGATACAATGAGCAGTTCTTC	CASSTSPLAGGYNEQFF